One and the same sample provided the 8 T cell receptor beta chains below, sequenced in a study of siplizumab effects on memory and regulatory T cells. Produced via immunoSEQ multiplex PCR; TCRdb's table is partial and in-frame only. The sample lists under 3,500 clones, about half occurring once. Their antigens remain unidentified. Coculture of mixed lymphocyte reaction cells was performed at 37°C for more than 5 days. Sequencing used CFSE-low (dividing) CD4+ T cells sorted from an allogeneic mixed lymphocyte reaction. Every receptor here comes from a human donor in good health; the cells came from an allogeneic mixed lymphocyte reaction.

CDR3 residues: CASSYDRSYGYTF. CDR3 DNA sequence: TGTGCCAGCAGTTATGACAGGTCCTATGGCTACACCTTC. The V gene is TRBV7-2, the J gene TRBJ1-2; maybe TRBD1 (6 bases). This CDR3 is 13 amino acids long. Trimming removed 6 bases from V and 4 bases from J, with 12 bases in between. The germline CDR1 and CDR2 sequences are SGHTA and FQGNSA.

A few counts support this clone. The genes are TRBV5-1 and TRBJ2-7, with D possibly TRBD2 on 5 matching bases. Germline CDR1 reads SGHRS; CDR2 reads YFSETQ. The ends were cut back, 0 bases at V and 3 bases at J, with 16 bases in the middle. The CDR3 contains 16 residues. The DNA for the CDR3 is TGCGCCAGCAGCTTGGTGTTGGAAGGGAGCCTCTACGAGCAGTACTTC. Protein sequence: CASSLVLEGSLYEQYF.

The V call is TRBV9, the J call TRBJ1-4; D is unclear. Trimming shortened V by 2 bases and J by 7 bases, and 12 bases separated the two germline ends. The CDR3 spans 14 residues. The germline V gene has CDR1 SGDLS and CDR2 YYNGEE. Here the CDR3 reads CASSVDLVGEKLFF. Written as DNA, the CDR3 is TGTGCCAGCAGCGTCGACCTTGTGGGTGAAAAACTGTTTTTT.

The DNA of the CDR3 is TGCGCCAGCAGCTTGGGTCCAGGGAACACTGAAGCTTTCTTT. Translated: CASSLGPGNTEAFF. V gene TRBV5-1 combines with J gene TRBJ1-1, with unresolved D. V lost 0 bases to trimming and J lost 1 base, with 7 bases between them. The CDR3 loop spans 14 amino acids. Per the germline V gene, CDR1 is SGHRS and CDR2 is YFSETQ. Full variable domain (rest looked up from reference TRBV5-1 and TRBJ1-1): KAGVTQTPRYLIKTRGQQVTLSCSPISGHRSVSWYQQTPGQGLQFLFEYFSETQRNKGNFPGRFSGRQFSNSRSEMNVSTLELGDSALYLCASSLGPGNTEAFFGQGTRLTVV.

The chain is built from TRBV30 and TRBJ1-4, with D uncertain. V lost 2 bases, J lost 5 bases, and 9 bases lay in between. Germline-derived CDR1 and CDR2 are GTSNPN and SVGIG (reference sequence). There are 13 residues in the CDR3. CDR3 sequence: CAWSWSGNEKLFF. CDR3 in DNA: TGTGCCTGGAGTTGGTCGGGGAATGAAAAACTGTTTTTT.

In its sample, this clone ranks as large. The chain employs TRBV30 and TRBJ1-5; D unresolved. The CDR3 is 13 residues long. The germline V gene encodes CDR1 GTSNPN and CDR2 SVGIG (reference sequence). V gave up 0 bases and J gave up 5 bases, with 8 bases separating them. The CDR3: CAWSVGLDQPQHF. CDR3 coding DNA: TGTGCCTGGAGTGTAGGGCTCGATCAGCCCCAGCATTTT.

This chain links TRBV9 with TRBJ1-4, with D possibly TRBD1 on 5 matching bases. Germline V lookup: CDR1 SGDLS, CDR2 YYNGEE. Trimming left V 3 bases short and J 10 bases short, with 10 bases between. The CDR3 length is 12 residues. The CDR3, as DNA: TGTGCCAGCAGCGGGGACGGAGGAAAACTGTTTTTT. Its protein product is CASSGDGGKLFF. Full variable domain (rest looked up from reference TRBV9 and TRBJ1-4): DSGVTQTPKHLITATGQRVTLRCSPRSGDLSVYWYQQSLDQGLQFLIQYYNGEERAKGNILERFSAQQFPDLHSELNLSSLELGDSALYFCASSGDGGKLFFGSGTQLSVL.

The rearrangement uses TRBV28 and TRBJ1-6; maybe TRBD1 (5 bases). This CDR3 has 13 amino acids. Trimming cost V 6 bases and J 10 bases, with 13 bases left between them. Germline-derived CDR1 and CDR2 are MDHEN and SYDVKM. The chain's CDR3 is CASRPPGNSPLHF. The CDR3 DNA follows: TGTGCCAGCAGACCTCCAGGGAACTCACCCCTCCACTTT.